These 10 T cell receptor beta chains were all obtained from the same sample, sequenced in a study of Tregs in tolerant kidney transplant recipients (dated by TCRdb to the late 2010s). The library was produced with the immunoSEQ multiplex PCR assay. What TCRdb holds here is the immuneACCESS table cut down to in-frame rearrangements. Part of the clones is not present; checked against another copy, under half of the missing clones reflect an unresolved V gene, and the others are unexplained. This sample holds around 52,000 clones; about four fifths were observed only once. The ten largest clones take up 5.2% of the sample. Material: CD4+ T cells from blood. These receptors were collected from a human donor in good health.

CDR3 DNA: TGCAGCGCGGGACAGCGGATTCGGGAGACCCAGTACTTC. Its protein is CSAGQRIRETQYF. The V gene is TRBV29-1, the J gene TRBJ2-5; 7 bases line up with TRBD1. The trim removed 7 bases at V and 5 bases at J, leaving 10 bases unmatched. The CDR3 spans 13 residues. Germline V lookup: CDR1 SQVTM, CDR2 ANQGSEA.

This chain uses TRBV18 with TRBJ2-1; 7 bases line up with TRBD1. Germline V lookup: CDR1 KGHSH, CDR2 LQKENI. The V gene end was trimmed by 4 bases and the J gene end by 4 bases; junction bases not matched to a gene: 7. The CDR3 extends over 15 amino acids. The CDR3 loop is CASSRTGATYNEQFF. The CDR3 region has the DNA TGTGCCAGCTCACGAACAGGGGCGACATACAATGAGCAGTTCTTC.

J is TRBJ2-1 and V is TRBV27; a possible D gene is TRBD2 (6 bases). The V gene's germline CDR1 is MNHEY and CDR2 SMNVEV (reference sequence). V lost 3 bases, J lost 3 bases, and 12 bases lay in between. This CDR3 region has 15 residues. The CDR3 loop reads CASSFFRRDYNEQFF. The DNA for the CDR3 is TGTGCCAGCAGTTTCTTCCGGCGGGACTACAATGAGCAGTTCTTC.

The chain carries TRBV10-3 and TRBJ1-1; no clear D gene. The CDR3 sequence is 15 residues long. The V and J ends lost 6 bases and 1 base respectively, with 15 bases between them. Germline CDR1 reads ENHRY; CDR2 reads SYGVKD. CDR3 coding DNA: TGTGCCATCAGGAGAATGACGACGGAGAACACTGAAGCTTTCTTT. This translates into CAIRRMTTENTEAFF.

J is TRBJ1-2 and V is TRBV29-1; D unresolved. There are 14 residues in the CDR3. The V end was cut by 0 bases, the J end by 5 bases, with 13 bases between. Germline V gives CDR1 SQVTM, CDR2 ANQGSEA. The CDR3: CSVEDRRRSYGYTF. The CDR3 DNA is TGCAGCGTTGAAGATCGCCGACGGTCTTATGGCTACACCTTC. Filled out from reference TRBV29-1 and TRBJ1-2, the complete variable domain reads SAVISQKPSRDICQRGTSLTIQCQVDSQVTMMFWYRQQPGQSLTLIATANQGSEATYESGFVIDKFPISRPNLTFSTLTVSNMSPEDSSIYLCSVEDRRRSYGYTFGSGTRLTVV.

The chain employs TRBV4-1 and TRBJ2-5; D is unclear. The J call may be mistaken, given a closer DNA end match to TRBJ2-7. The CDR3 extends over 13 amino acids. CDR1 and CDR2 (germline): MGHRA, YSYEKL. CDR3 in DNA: TGCGCCAGCAGCCGAATAAATAAGGACGAGCAGTACTTC. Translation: CASSRINKDEQYF.

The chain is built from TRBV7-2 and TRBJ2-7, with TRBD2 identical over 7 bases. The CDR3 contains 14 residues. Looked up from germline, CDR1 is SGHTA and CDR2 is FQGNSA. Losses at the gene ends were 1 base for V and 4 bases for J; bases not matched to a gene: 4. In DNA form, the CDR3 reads TGTGCCAGCAGCTTAGGAGCGGGGCAGTACGAGCAGTACTTC. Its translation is CASSLGAGQYEQYF. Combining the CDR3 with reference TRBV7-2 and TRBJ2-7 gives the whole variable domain GAGVSQSPSNKVTEKGKDVELRCDPISGHTALYWYRQSLGQGLEFLIYFQGNSAPDKSGLPSDRFSAERTGGSVSTLTIQRTQQEDSAVYLCASSLGAGQYEQYFGPGTRLTVT.

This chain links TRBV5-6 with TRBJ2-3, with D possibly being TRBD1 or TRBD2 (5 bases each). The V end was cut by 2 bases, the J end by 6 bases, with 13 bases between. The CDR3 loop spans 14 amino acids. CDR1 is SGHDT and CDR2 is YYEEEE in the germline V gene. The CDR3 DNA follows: TGTGCCAGCAGCTTTACGGGACGTACTGATACGCAGTATTTT. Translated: CASSFTGRTDTQYF. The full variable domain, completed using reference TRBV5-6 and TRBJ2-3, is DAGVTQSPTHLIKTRGQQVTLRCSPKSGHDTVSWYQQALGQGPQFIFQYYEEEERQRGNFPDRFSGHQFPNYSSELNVNALLLGDSALYLCASSFTGRTDTQYFGPGTRLTVL.

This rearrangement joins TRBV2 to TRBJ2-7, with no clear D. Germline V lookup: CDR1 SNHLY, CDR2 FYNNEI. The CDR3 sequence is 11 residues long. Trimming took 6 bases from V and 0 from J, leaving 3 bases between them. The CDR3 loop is CASRRSYEQYF. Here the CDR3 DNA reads TGTGCCAGCAGGCGCTCCTACGAGCAGTACTTC. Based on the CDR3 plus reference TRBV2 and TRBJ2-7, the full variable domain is EPEVTQTPSHQVTQMGQEVILRCVPISNHLYFYWYRQILGQKVEFLVSFYNNEISEKSEIFDDQFSVERPDGSNFTLKIRSTKLEDSAMYFCASRRSYEQYFGPGTRLTVT.

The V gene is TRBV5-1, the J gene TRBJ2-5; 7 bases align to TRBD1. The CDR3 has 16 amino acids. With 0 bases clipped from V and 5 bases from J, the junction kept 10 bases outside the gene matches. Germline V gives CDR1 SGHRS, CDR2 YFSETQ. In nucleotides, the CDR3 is TGCGCCAGCAGCTTGGTTTCAGGGGGAAAAGGGGAGACCCAGTACTTC. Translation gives CASSLVSGGKGETQYF.